Below, 23 T cell receptor beta chains from the same sample are listed, as sequenced in a study of cytomegalovirus exposure and HLA in healthy donors. Primers: 60 Vbeta forward and 13 Jbeta reverse. Some clones are missing from TCRdb's copy, which holds only in-frame ones; the method was immunoSEQ multiplex PCR. There are about 160,000 clones in the sample; under 80% occur only once, and 4.3% lies in the top ten. Sequencing was performed on PBMCs. The receptors derive from a man in his forties or fifties in good health and CMV-seronegative.

The gene calls are TRBV5-6 and TRBJ1-2; D is possibly TRBD1 (5 bases). Germline CDR1 reads SGHDT; CDR2 reads YYEEEE. Trimming cost V 2 bases and J 3 bases, with 11 bases left between them. The CDR3 spans 14 residues. In DNA form, the CDR3 reads TGTGCCAGCAGCTTTCTCCAGGGCGACTATGGCTACACCTTC. Translation gives CASSFLQGDYGYTF.

The V call is TRBV2, the J call TRBJ2-5, with a weak D call TRBD1 (6 bases). The CDR3 spans 18 residues. Germline assignment: CDR1 SNHLY and CDR2 FYNNEI. V lost 8 bases, J lost 4 bases, and 29 bases lay in between. CDR3 bases: TGTGCCAGCCCTGAACCGGCAGGGACATACACCATTACAGAGACCCAGTACTTC. Its translation is CASPEPAGTYTITETQYF.

The rearrangement uses TRBV5-1 and TRBJ1-1; 7 nucleotides line up with TRBD1. Germline CDR1 SGHRS, CDR2 YFSETQ. V dropped 0 bases and J dropped 4; count of bases not matched to a gene: 9. The length of the CDR3 is 16 residues. This CDR3 reads CASSLGQGGRGTEAFF. The CDR3 region has the DNA TGCGCCAGCAGCTTGGGGCAGGGGGGCAGAGGCACTGAAGCTTTCTTT.

The chain joins TRBV27 to TRBJ2-1, with TRBD2 as a possible D gene (6 bases). V was clipped by 2 bases and J by 7 bases, with 27 bases between them. Looked up from germline, CDR1 is MNHEY and CDR2 is SMNVEV (reference sequence). The CDR3 spans 19 residues. The CDR3 reads CASSLREGRDLPRRNEQFF. As DNA, the CDR3 is TGTGCCAGCAGTTTACGTGAGGGCAGGGACTTACCTCGACGGAATGAGCAGTTCTTC.

The V gene is TRBV28, the J gene TRBJ2-5, with D hard to call. The CDR3 loop spans 12 amino acids. Trimming shortened V by 2 bases and J by 5 bases, and 6 bases separated the two germline ends. Germline CDR1 and CDR2: MDHEN and SYDVKM. DNA for the CDR3: TGTGCCAGCAGTTTAGAGTGGGAGACCCAGTACTTC. Translation gives CASSLEWETQYF.

V is TRBV28 and J is TRBJ2-7; tentative D call: TRBD1 (8 bases). The germline gives CDR1 MDHEN, CDR2 SYDVKM. The CDR3 is 14 amino acids. Trimming took 4 bases from V and 5 from J, leaving 15 bases between them. CDR3: CASSWTGRVHEQYF. The CDR3 DNA is TGTGCCAGCAGTTGGACAGGGAGGGTCCACGAGCAGTACTTC.

V is TRBV27 and J is TRBJ2-2; possibly TRBD1 for D (5 bases). V lost 0 bases, J lost 7 bases, and 9 bases lay in between. Germline V gives CDR1 MNHEY, CDR2 SMNVEV (reference sequence). The CDR3 runs to 14 residues. The CDR3 DNA sequence: TGTGCCAGCAGTTTATCACAGGAAATCGGGGAGCTGTTTTTT. It codes for CASSLSQEIGELFF.

This clone is a singleton in its sample. This chain links TRBV29-1 with TRBJ1-1, with 7 bases identical to TRBD1. J gave up 6 bases and V 2 bases, and 9 bases lay outside the gene matches. Germline V CDR1 and CDR2: SQVTM, ANQGSEA. There are 14 residues in the CDR3. The CDR3 nucleotides read TGCAGCGTTGAAAGGACGGGTCAGGGGGCTGAAGCTTTCTTT. It is translated as CSVERTGQGAEAFF. Full variable domain (rest looked up from reference TRBV29-1 and TRBJ1-1): SAVISQKPSRDICQRGTSLTIQCQVDSQVTMMFWYRQQPGQSLTLIATANQGSEATYESGFVIDKFPISRPNLTFSTLTVSNMSPEDSSIYLCSVERTGQGAEAFFGQGTRLTVV.

The sample holds one count of this clone. The V and J genes are TRBV6-1 and TRBJ1-1, with D unresolved. The CDR3 has 15 residues. Germline CDR1 is MNHNS and CDR2 is SASEGT. V gave up 2 bases and J gave up 3 bases, with 13 bases separating them. The CDR3 loop is CASSEQLEAYTEAFF. The CDR3 DNA follows: TGTGCCAGCAGTGAACAGCTAGAAGCGTACACTGAAGCTTTCTTT.

The genes are TRBV4-1 and TRBJ2-5; D may be TRBD1 (6 bases). The J call may be incorrect, as the DNA end agrees better with TRBJ2-7. Germline assignment: CDR1 MGHRA and CDR2 YSYEKL. There are 15 residues in the CDR3. CDR3 loop: CASSQGSRTVYEQYF. The CDR3 nucleotides are TGCGCCAGCAGCCAAGGCTCAAGGACAGTTTACGAGCAGTACTTC.

This clone showed up just a few times. The chain employs TRBV5-1 and TRBJ1-6; D is perhaps TRBD1 (6 bases). Germline V gene lookup returns CDR1 SGHRS and CDR2 YFSETQ. V lost 3 bases to trimming and J lost 10 bases, with 14 bases between them. The CDR3 spans 14 residues. CDR3 bases: TGCGCCAGCAGCTCATGGGCAGGGGACTCACCCCTCCACTTT. It yields the protein CASSSWAGDSPLHF.

V gene TRBV10-3 combines with J gene TRBJ2-3; TRBD1 aligns across 9 bases. This CDR3 spans 12 amino acids. Trimming removed 8 bases from V and 6 bases from J; junction bases left unmatched: 3. The V gene's germline CDR1 is ENHRY and CDR2 SYGVKD. CDR3 sequence: CAIGTGSDTQYF. CDR3 nucleotides: TGTGCCATCGGGACAGGGTCCGATACGCAGTATTTT.

The chain combines TRBV30 with TRBJ1-2; D not certain. Germline CDR1 reads GTSNPN; CDR2 reads SVGIG (reference sequence). Deletions cut 3 bases from V and 5 bases from J, with 13 bases between. There are 13 residues in the CDR3. CDR3 DNA sequence: TGTGCCTGGAGAGGCGGAGCGAATTATGGCTACACCTTC. Protein: CAWRGGANYGYTF.

This sequence joins TRBV6-6 and TRBJ1-1, with TRBD1 as a possible D gene (5 bases). Trimming stripped 6 bases from V and 3 bases from J, with 11 bases between. Germline-derived CDR1 and CDR2 are MNHNY and SVGAGI (reference sequence). This CDR3 has 13 residues. CDR3 coding DNA: TGTGCCAGCAGCCAGGACACCGACACTGAAGCTTTCTTT. Translated: CASSQDTDTEAFF.

This chain uses TRBV5-3 with TRBJ1-1, with 7 positions matching TRBD1. TRBV5-3 has ORF status, its function being uncertain. The CDR3 spans 15 residues. Trimming took 1 base from V and 5 from J; bases not matched to a gene: 8. The CDR3 here is CARSLRGPEETEAFF. As DNA, the CDR3 is TGTGCCAGAAGCTTGAGGGGGCCTGAGGAAACTGAAGCTTTCTTT.

The rearrangement joins TRBV4-3 to TRBJ2-1; perhaps TRBD1 as D (5 bases). Trimming took 1 base from V and 1 from J, leaving 11 bases between them. The germline CDR1 and CDR2 sequences are LGHNA and YSLEER. This CDR3 contains 16 residues. The DNA for the CDR3 is TGCGCCAGCAGCCAAGGATGGGCAGGGTCCTACAATGAGCAGTTCTTC. Translated: CASSQGWAGSYNEQFF.

This clone was observed a single time. The chain couples TRBV10-3 to TRBJ2-2; 9 nucleotides agree with TRBD1. The CDR3 is made up of 16 amino acids. The V and J ends lost 2 bases and 3 bases, in that order; junction bases with no gene match: 4. Germline CDR1 and CDR2: ENHRY and SYGVKD. CDR3 in DNA: TGTGCCATCAGTGAGGTTACAGGGGGCGACACCGGGGAGCTGTTTTTT. Amino acids: CAISEVTGGDTGELFF.

V is TRBV9 and J is TRBJ2-5; TRBD1 aligns across 10 bases. V trimming: 4 bases; J trimming: 5 bases; junction bases outside the gene matches: 5. CDR3 length: 14 amino acids. CDR1 is SGDLS, CDR2 YYNGEE, per germline. CDR3 loop: CASSPGQGEETQYF. The CDR3 bases are TGTGCCAGCAGCCCCGGACAGGGGGAGGAGACCCAGTACTTC.

The rearrangement links TRBV5-1 to TRBJ2-7, with D tentatively TRBD2 (6 bases). Deletions cut 4 bases from V and 4 bases from J, with 18 bases between. This CDR3 is 15 amino acids long. Germline CDR1 is SGHRS and CDR2 is YFSETQ. This CDR3 reads CASSPDGGGGYEQYF. In DNA form, the CDR3 reads TGCGCCAGCAGCCCGGACGGGGGTGGCGGGTACGAGCAGTACTTC.

This clone was seen a few times. The chain recombines TRBV29-1 with TRBJ2-3, with TRBD1 matching over 9 bases. Germline V gene sequence: CDR1 SQVTM, CDR2 ANQGSEA. Germline trimming cut 4 bases from V and 4 bases from J; bases unmatched to any gene: 12. There are 16 residues in the CDR3. This chain's CDR3 is CSVVMGTGKGADTQYF. For the CDR3, the DNA is TGCAGCGTTGTTATGGGGACAGGGAAAGGGGCAGATACGCAGTATTTT.

The chain uses TRBV7-8 and TRBJ2-7; possible D gene TRBD1, 5 bases. This CDR3 has 14 amino acids. Looked up from germline, CDR1 is SGHVS and CDR2 is FQNEAQ. V gave up 1 base and J gave up 2 bases, with 9 bases separating them. The CDR3 is CASSLVTGTYEQYF. For the CDR3, the DNA is TGTGCCAGCAGCTTAGTAACAGGTACCTACGAGCAGTACTTC.

V usage is TRBV23-1 and J usage is TRBJ2-2; no clear D. TRBV23-1 is an open reading frame, and its role is uncertain. This CDR3 spans 21 amino acids. Trimming took 2 bases from V and 6 from J, leaving 31 bases between them. In DNA, the CDR3 is TGCGCCAGCAGTCAAAAATCCGAGGTCTGTTATATCACCCAGTCGCCCGGGGAGCTGTTTTTT. Its protein is CASSQKSEVCYITQSPGELFF.

This clone has more than one count but fewer than ten. The chain joins TRBV18 to TRBJ2-4, with 7 bases aligning to TRBD2. This CDR3 region has 18 residues. CDR1 KGHSH and CDR2 LQKENI come from the germline V gene. The trim removed 3 bases at V and 1 base at J, leaving 12 bases unmatched. The CDR3 spells CASSPRLGGRVAKNIQYF. CDR3 sequence (DNA): TGTGCCAGCTCACCCCGTTTGGGGGGGAGAGTCGCCAAAAACATTCAGTACTTC.